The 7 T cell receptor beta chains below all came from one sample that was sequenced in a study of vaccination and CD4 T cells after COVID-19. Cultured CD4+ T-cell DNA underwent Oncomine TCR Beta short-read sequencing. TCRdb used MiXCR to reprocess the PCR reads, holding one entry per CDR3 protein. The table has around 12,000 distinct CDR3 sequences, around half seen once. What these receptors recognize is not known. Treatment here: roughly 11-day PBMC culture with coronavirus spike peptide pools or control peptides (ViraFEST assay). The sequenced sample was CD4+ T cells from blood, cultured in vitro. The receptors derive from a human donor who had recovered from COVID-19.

CDR3 DNA: TGTGCCAGCAGTGACACCCCAAGCGGGGACCCCGGGGAGCTGTTTTTT. Its translation: CASSDTPSGDPGELFF. The rearrangement uses TRBV6-4 and TRBJ2-2; 7 bases agree with TRBD2. Germline CDR1 is MRHNA and CDR2 is SNTAGT. V was clipped by 2 bases and J by 6 bases; unmatched bases: 9. CDR3 length equals 16 residues.

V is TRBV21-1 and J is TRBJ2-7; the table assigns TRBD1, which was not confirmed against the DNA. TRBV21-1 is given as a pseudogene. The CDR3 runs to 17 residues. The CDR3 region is CASSKAGTGGNSYEQYF. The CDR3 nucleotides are TGTGCCAGCAGCAAAGCGGGGACAGGGGGTAACTCCTACGAGCAGTACTTC.

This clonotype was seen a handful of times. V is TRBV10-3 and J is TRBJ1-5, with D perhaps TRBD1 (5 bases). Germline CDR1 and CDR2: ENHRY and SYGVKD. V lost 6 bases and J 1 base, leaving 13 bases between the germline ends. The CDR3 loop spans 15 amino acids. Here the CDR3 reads CAISKTGESNQPQHF. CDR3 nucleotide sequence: TGTGCCATCAGCAAAACAGGAGAAAGCAATCAGCCCCAGCATTTT.

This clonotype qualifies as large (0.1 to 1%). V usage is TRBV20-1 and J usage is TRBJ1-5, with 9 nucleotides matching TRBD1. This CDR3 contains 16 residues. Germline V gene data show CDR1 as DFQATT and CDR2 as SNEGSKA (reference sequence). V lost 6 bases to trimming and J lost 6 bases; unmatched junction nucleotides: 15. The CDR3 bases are TGCAGTGCCCATCCAACTGACAGGGGGATGGGTCAGCCCCAGCATTTT. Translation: CSAHPTDRGMGQPQHF.

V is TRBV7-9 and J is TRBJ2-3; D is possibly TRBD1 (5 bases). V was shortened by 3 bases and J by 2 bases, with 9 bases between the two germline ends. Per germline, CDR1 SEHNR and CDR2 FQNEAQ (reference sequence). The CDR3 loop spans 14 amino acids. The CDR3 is CASSLGRNTDTQYF. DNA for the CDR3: TGTGCCAGCAGCTTGGGGCGGAACACAGATACGCAGTATTTT.

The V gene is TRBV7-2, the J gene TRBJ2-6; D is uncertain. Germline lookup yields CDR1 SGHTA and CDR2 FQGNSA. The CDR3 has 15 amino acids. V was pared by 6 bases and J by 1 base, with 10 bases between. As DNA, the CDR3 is TGTGCCAGCAGACAAAGGGATTCTGGGGCCAACGTCCTGACTTTC. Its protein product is CASRQRDSGANVLTF.

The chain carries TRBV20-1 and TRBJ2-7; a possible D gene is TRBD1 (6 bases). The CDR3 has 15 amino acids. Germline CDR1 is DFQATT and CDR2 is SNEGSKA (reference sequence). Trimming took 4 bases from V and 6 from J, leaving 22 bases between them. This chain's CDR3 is CSAKPPSRGMGEQYF. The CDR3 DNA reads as TGCAGTGCTAAACCACCCAGTAGGGGGATGGGCGAGCAGTACTTC.